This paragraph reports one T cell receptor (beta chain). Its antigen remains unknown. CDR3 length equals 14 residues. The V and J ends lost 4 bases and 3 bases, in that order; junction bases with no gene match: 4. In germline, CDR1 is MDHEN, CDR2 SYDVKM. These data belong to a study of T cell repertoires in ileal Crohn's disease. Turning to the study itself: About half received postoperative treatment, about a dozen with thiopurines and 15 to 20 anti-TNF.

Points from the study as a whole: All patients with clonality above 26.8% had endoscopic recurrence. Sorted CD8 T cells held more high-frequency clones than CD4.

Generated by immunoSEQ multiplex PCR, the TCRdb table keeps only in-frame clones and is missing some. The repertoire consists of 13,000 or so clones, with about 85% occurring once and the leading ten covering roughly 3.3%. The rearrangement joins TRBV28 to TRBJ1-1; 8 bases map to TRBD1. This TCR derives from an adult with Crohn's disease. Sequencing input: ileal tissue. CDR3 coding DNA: TGTGCCAGCAGTTCTGGACAGGGCGACACTGAAGCTTTCTTT. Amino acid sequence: CASSSGQGDTEAFF.